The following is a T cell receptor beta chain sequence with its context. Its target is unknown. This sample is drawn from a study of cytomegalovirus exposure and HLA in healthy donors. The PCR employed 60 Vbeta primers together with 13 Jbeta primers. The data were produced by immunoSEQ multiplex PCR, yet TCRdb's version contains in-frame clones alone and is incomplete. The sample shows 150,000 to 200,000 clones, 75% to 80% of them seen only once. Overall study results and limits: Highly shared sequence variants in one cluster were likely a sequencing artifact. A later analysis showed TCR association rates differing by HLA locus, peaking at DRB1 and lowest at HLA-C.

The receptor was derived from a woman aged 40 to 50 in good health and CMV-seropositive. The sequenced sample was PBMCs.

The CDR3 loop reads CASSLTGGSGNTIYF. In DNA, the CDR3 is TGTGCCAGCAGTTTGACGGGAGGATCTGGAAACACCATATATTTT. This chain joins TRBV2 and TRBJ1-3; no clear D gene. The CDR3 extends over 15 amino acids. Germline CDR1 and CDR2: SNHLY and FYNNEI. V was cut by 5 bases and J by 1 base, with 12 bases left in between.